These 12 T cell receptor beta chains were all obtained from the same sample, sequenced in a study of shared clonotypes between healthy human individuals. The repertoire was sequenced with immunoSEQ multiplex PCR; TCRdb's copy has only in-frame clones and lacks some. The sample records roughly 2.1 million clones, more than 85% being singletons. Terminally differentiated effector memory CD45RA+ cells were left out of the naive CD8 fraction, which was CD45RO-negative and positively selected for CCR7. The material sequenced was naive CD8+ T cells from PBMCs. These receptors all come from a man aged 18 to 29 in good health. Some clones in this sample may be carry-over from other donors' samples.

J is TRBJ1-2 and V is TRBV28; possibly TRBD1 for D (6 bases). The CDR3 spans 16 residues. V lost 1 base to trimming and J lost 8 bases, with 20 bases between them. Germline loops: CDR1 MDHEN, CDR2 SYDVKM. The CDR3 nucleotides are TGTGCCAGCAGTTTATCGTTCCGGACAGAGGGCTGGGGCTACACCTTC. Translating gives CASSLSFRTEGWGYTF.

The J gene is TRBJ2-7, the V gene TRBV7-8; possible D gene TRBD1, 6 bases. Germline V gives CDR1 SGHVS, CDR2 FQNEAQ. Trimming took 1 base from V and 0 from J, leaving 16 bases between them. The CDR3 runs to 17 residues. The chain's CDR3 is CASSLGGQGTSSYEQYF. The CDR3 bases are TGTGCCAGCAGCTTAGGGGGCCAGGGGACGAGCTCCTACGAGCAGTACTTC.

This chain joins TRBV5-1 and TRBJ2-7; 10 bases line up with TRBD1. The CDR3 is 14 residues long. The germline gives CDR1 SGHRS, CDR2 YFSETQ. V lost 7 bases to trimming and J lost 6 bases; unmatched junction nucleotides: 10. The DNA for the CDR3 is TGCGCCAGCCTACCCGGGACAGGGGCTGGCGAGCAGTACTTC. This sequence encodes CASLPGTGAGEQYF.

J is TRBJ2-7 and V is TRBV4-1, with 7 positions matching TRBD2. Germline assignment: CDR1 MGHRA and CDR2 YSYEKL. Losses at the gene ends were 3 bases for V and 5 bases for J; bases not matched to a gene: 10. The CDR3 is 15 residues long. The CDR3 nucleotides are TGCGCCAGCAGCCAGAGGGGCGGGAGTGTAGACGAGCAGTACTTC. The encoded protein is CASSQRGGSVDEQYF.

This clone was detected once. The V call is TRBV7-2, the J call TRBJ2-6; D gene uncertain. Trimming removed 11 bases from V and 1 base from J, with 15 bases in between. The CDR3 covers 15 residues. Germline V gene data show CDR1 as SGHTA and CDR2 as FQGNSA. In nucleotides, the CDR3 is TGTGCCGGGTGGGGAATTGGGTCTGGGGCCAACGTCCTGACTTTC. It codes for CAGWGIGSGANVLTF.

Concerning this clone itself: This same CDR3 is encoded by further DNA sequences in the sample. V gene TRBV9 combines with J gene TRBJ2-1, with 9 positions matching TRBD2. Trimming took 4 bases from V and 0 from J; bases not matched to a gene: 2. From germline, CDR1 is SGDLS and CDR2 YYNGEE. This CDR3 is 15 amino acids long. As DNA, the CDR3 is TGTGCCAGCAGCTTTAGCGGGAGCTCCTACAATGAGCAGTTCTTC. This encodes CASSFSGSSYNEQFF.

The gene calls are TRBV19 and TRBJ2-5, with 7 bases that match TRBD2. Germline trimming cut 6 bases from V and 4 bases from J; bases unmatched to any gene: 2. CDR1 LNHDA and CDR2 SQIVND come from the germline V gene (reference sequence). The CDR3 totals 12 residues. For the CDR3, the DNA is TGTGCCAGTAGCCCGGGGGGAGAGACCCAGTACTTC. Its translation is CASSPGGETQYF.

This clone was observed once. This chain connects TRBV27 to TRBJ2-7, with D tentatively TRBD2 (7 bases). The germline V gene has CDR1 MNHEY and CDR2 SMNVEV (reference sequence). The CDR3 totals 13 residues. Trimming left V 5 bases short and J 6 bases short, with 14 bases between. The CDR3 loop reads CASSTQGGGEQYF. The CDR3 DNA is TGTGCCAGCAGTACTCAAGGGGGGGGCGAGCAGTACTTC.

V gene TRBV29-1 combines with J gene TRBJ2-3; TRBD2 matches 7 bases. Losses at the gene ends were 6 bases for V and 2 bases for J; bases not matched to a gene: 14. The CDR3 consists of 16 residues. Germline loops: CDR1 SQVTM, CDR2 ANQGSEA. CDR3 DNA sequence: TGCAGCGTCGTGGGGGGGTTGGTGGGATTCACAGATACGCAGTATTTT. Its translation is CSVVGGLVGFTDTQYF.

This sequence joins TRBV5-6 and TRBJ2-5, with D unresolved. V shed 2 bases and J shed 3 bases, with 8 bases lying between them. Per the germline V gene, CDR1 is SGHDT and CDR2 is YYEEEE. This CDR3 is 13 amino acids long. CDR3 nucleotide sequence: TGTGCCAGCAGCTTTCCCCTAGAAGAGACCCAGTACTTC. Translation: CASSFPLEETQYF.

This chain connects TRBV27 to TRBJ2-7; 7 bases align to TRBD1. V gave up 6 bases and J gave up 3 bases; unmatched junction bases: 14. CDR1 and CDR2 (germline): MNHEY, SMNVEV (reference sequence). The CDR3 consists of 16 residues. The CDR3 nucleotides are TGTGCCAGCAGCTCGAGTGCCGGGACAGTATTCTACGAGCAGTACTTC. Protein sequence: CASSSSAGTVFYEQYF.

This clone was seen a handful of times. This chain links TRBV19 with TRBJ2-7; D gene uncertain. V was trimmed by 5 bases and J by 2 bases, leaving 7 bases between them. Looked up from germline, CDR1 is LNHDA and CDR2 is SQIVND (reference sequence). The CDR3 is 12 amino acids. The CDR3 here is CASSQDPYEQYF. The CDR3 DNA follows: TGTGCCAGTAGTCAAGATCCCTACGAGCAGTACTTC.